The T cell receptor (beta chain) described here comes from a study of blood T cell repertoires in COVID-19. The repertoire was sequenced with immunoSEQ multiplex PCR; TCRdb's copy has only in-frame clones and lacks some. The sample carries approximately 280,000 clones, approximately 86% recorded once. This CDR3 is 13 amino acids long. CDR1 is LNHDA and CDR2 is SQIVND in the germline V gene (reference sequence). Trimming took off 5 bases at V and 1 base at J, with 8 bases between the two ends. The chain couples TRBV19 to TRBJ1-1; perhaps TRBD1 as D (6 bases). Sequencing input: peripheral blood. This receptor was identified in a man aged 18 to 30 with active or convalescent COVID-19. Written as DNA, the CDR3 is TGTGCCAGTAGTGGGGGCGAGAACACTGAAGCTTTCTTT. Protein sequence: CASSGGENTEAFF.